A single sample gave rise to the 6 T cell receptor beta chains below, sequenced in a study of vaccination effects on CD4 cells after COVID-19. Their target antigens are unknown. The data were produced by immunoSEQ multiplex PCR, yet TCRdb's version contains in-frame clones alone and is incomplete. The top ten clones hold roughly 1.2% of a sample with approximately 61,000 clones, about three quarters of them seen once. Sequencing was preceded by expansion of antigen-specific CD4+ T cells with viral peptide pools in the ViraFEST assay. At the end of 10 days of culture, CD4+ T cells were isolated. All participants had two doses of either the BNT162b2 or mRNA-1273 vaccine. The sample consisted of CD4+ T cells from PBMCs cultured with HCoV-229E spike peptides, taken after COVID-19 vaccination. The receptors derive from a human donor who received a COVID-19 vaccine.

V and J are TRBV5-1 and TRBJ1-5, with 8 bases aligning to TRBD1. The germline gives CDR1 SGHRS, CDR2 YFSETQ. There are 15 residues in the CDR3. Unmatched junction bases numbered 6, after V lost 4 bases and J lost 3 bases. CDR3 in amino acids: CASSATGAINQPQHF. In DNA form, the CDR3 reads TGCGCCAGCAGCGCGACAGGGGCGATCAATCAGCCCCAGCATTTT.

V usage is TRBV6-2 or TRBV6-3 and J usage is TRBJ2-5, with D unresolved. CDR1 and CDR2 from the germline V gene are MNHEY and SVGEGT. V was shortened by 0 bases and J by 5 bases, with 4 bases between the two germline ends. The CDR3 length is 12 residues. CDR3 region: CASSYSLETQYF. The CDR3 DNA reads TGTGCCAGCAGTTACTCGCTCGAGACCCAGTACTTC.

The rearrangement uses TRBV7-3 and TRBJ1-1; TRBD1 might be the D (5 bases). Trimming took off 0 bases at V and 1 base at J, with 6 bases between the two ends. Germline V gene sequence: CDR1 SGHTA, CDR2 FQGTGA. This CDR3 is 14 amino acids long. CDR3 in DNA: TGTGCCAGCAGCTTAACGGGGGGGAACACTGAAGCTTTCTTT. Amino acids: CASSLTGGNTEAFF.

The J gene is TRBJ1-6, the V gene TRBV23-1; TRBD1 matches at 7 bases. TRBV23-1 is labeled an ORF, and its function is uncertain. CDR3 length: 16 amino acids. J was trimmed by 5 bases and V by 4 bases; bases with no gene match: 8. The CDR3 here is CASSPLGQGDNSPLHF. The CDR3 bases are TGCGCCAGCAGTCCACTGGGGCAGGGGGATAATTCACCCCTCCACTTT.

This clone was seen more than once but under ten times. The rearrangement uses TRBV28 and TRBJ1-2; D may be TRBD1 (5 bases). The V and J ends lost 5 bases and 7 bases respectively, with 14 bases between them. Germline CDR1 reads MDHEN; CDR2 reads SYDVKM. The CDR3 consists of 13 residues. CDR3 region: CASSTHGAGGYTF. The CDR3 coding sequence is TGTGCCAGCAGTACCCATGGGGCGGGTGGCTACACCTTC.

In this sample, this clone turned up a few times. The rearrangement joins TRBV25-1 to TRBJ1-2; D ambiguous. This CDR3 has 13 residues. The V and J ends lost 6 bases and 4 bases respectively, with 12 bases between them. Germline V gene data show CDR1 as MGHDK and CDR2 as SYGVNS. The CDR3 nucleotides are TGTGCCAGCAGCCCCGCAGGCGGCTATGGCTACACCTTC. It codes for CASSPAGGYGYTF.